This T cell receptor (beta chain) was sequenced for a study of T cell repertoires in cytomegalovirus infection. Study-level background: It was the public TCR beta signatures that indicated both CMV infection and matching HLA type.

One entry per CDR3 protein, called by TCRdb with MiXCR from the reads. The table records more than 50,000 distinct CDR3 sequences, about 30% of them present only once. Points from the study as a whole: There were carriers of CMV plus the relevant HLA, and cumulative public TCR beta family frequency identified them. What dominated the ex vivo response were HLA-C-restricted CMV-specific TCR beta clonotypes.

Note on this clonotype: The antigen is undetermined.

The CDR3 contains 14 residues. Germline assignment: CDR1 MNHEY and CDR2 SVGEGT. Trimming pared 2 bases from V and 0 bases from J, leaving 7 bases between. The chain joins TRBV6-2 or TRBV6-3 to TRBJ1-1; no definite D call. The source of this sequence is a human donor in good health (CMV status not recorded). Some clones in this sample may be carry-over from other donors' samples. The sample consisted of PBMCs, sequenced either directly or after in vitro stimulation (not recorded which). The CDR3 DNA reads as TGTGCCAGCAGTTACAGGCTCATGAACACTGAAGCTTTCTTT. It codes for CASSYRLMNTEAFF.